This TCR beta chain is from a study of blood T cell repertoires in COVID-19 (dated by TCRdb to 2020 to 2022). Turning to the overall study: The collaborator samples originated in the United States, Italy and Spain and spanned the acute and convalescent phases of COVID-19. The prospective study material was composed of cDNA or gDNA derived from T cells, B-cell-depleted T cells, or PBMCs. Subjects who had been exposed to COVID-19, were actively infected with it, or had recovered from it provided the deeply sampled blood TCRbeta repertoires that made up the dataset. A freely available public database, intended as a resource for researchers studying the immune response to SARS-CoV-2, is where the repertoires were released. The samples were drawn from the first 160 participants of the ongoing ImmuneRACE study and from over 950 subjects provided by 6 global collaborators. Sample metadata almost always included a de-identified subject ID, COVID-19 status, age in years and sex. Where available, HLA class I and class II types were taken from metadata supplied by the sample provider and were not determined by assay-based typing. Here is what the overall study found, with its caveats: The quantity of clinical and demographic metadata differed by source and by participant and was supplied without curation.

CDR1 and CDR2 (DFQATT, SNEGSKA) derive from the germline V gene (reference sequence). The CDR3 contains 15 residues, cysteine and phenylalanine counted. The kept DNA is CDR3 alone, 45 bases in frame from the first base. V ends up 3 bases short and J 2 bases short, with an unmatched junction base count of 8. Each collaborating institution followed its own protocols to collect whole blood in K2EDTA tubes. For TCRbeta analysis, collaborator samples were shipped as frozen whole blood, as isolated PBMCs, or as DNA extracted from either sample type. To note about this clone: There is no known antigen for this receptor. The sample holds no much larger clone one base away, and base qualities are not on file.

TCRbeta CDR3 regions were amplified from genomic DNA using the immunoSEQ Assay, a bias-controlled multiplex PCR. The paper's processing steps were these. The number of nucleated cells in each sample was estimated by amplification of reference gene primers within the assay. Sequence reads were collapsed and filtered to measure the absolute abundance of every unique TCRbeta CDR3 rearrangement. For each sample, productive Simpson clonality was calculated as the square root of Simpson's diversity index across productive rearrangements. As stored in TCRdb, this immuneACCESS dataset retains in-frame rearrangements with V and J assigned. A fraction of the clones does not appear; measured against another copy, unresolved V genes explain less than half of the discrepancy, and the remainder lacks a known reason. V, J and clone size reflect that table, while D and trimming were determined from the DNA. The sample table records under 90,000 clones; roughly 80% of these occur just once. The biggest ten clones account for about 15% of the sample.

The clonotype was recovered from a woman aged 80 or over with active or convalescent COVID-19. Sequencing was done on a sample of peripheral blood. The chain is assembled from TRBV20-1 and TRBJ2-3; 7 central nucleotides agree with TRBD2. The sequence in DNA is TGCAGTGCTAGTCGCGGGCTAGCGGACACAGATACGCAGTATTTT. Its protein product is CSASRGLADTDTQYF.